One sample yielded the 14 T cell receptor beta chains listed below, sequenced in a study of T cells after yellow fever vaccination. TCRdb re-derived calls from the 5' RACE reads in MiXCR, one entry per CDR3 protein. The sample has about 22,000 distinct CDR3 sequences; roughly 5% are singletons. The source was PBMCs, either bulk or a sorted T-cell subset (CD4+, CD8+, memory, or dextramer-sorted; not recorded which), collected 45 days after the first yellow fever vaccination. The receptors shown here come from a man between 18 and 35 years old who received the YFV17D yellow fever vaccine.

This clonotype has at least ten counts. The chain is built from TRBV12-3 or TRBV12-4 and TRBJ1-6, with a weak D call TRBD1 (5 bases). The CDR3 covers 14 residues. V was shortened by 7 bases and J by 7 bases, with 14 bases between the two germline ends. This chain's CDR3 is CASKVGLINSPLHF. CDR3 nucleotides: TGTGCCAGCAAGGTGGGACTGATCAATTCACCCCTCCACTTT.

At least ten counts were recorded for this clonotype. The chain employs TRBV7-9 and TRBJ1-2; D might be TRBD1 (6 bases). CDR3 length equals 13 residues. V was pared by 5 bases and J by 6 bases, with 13 bases between. Per the germline V gene, CDR1 is SEHNR and CDR2 is FQNEAQ (reference sequence). CDR3 in amino acids: CASSTDSWNGYTF. The CDR3 DNA reads as TGTGCCAGCAGCACGGACAGTTGGAATGGCTACACCTTC.

This clonotype has at least ten counts. The chain has TRBV12-3 or TRBV12-4 and TRBJ2-2, with a weak D call TRBD2 (5 bases). This CDR3 comprises 14 residues. Trimming left V 7 bases short and J 6 bases short, with 15 bases between. The CDR3 sequence: CASIDTSPPGELFF. The DNA for the CDR3 is TGTGCCAGCATTGATACTAGTCCACCCGGGGAGCTGTTTTTT.

This clonotype was seen at least ten times. DNA of the CDR3: TGTGCCATCAGTGAGACCAATGGAGAGACCCAGTACTTC. This sequence encodes CAISETNGETQYF. V usage is TRBV10-3 and J usage is TRBJ2-5; no definite D call. The length of the CDR3 is 13 residues. Germline CDR1 and CDR2: ENHRY and SYGVKD. V was clipped by 2 bases and J by 4 bases, with 8 bases between them.

This clonotype occurred many times. V gene TRBV28 combines with J gene TRBJ1-1; 9 positions agree with TRBD1. Germline lookup yields CDR1 MDHEN and CDR2 SYDVKM. Trimming at V came to 6 bases and at J to 2 bases, leaving 7 bases not matched to a gene. This CDR3 has 15 residues. The CDR3 DNA sequence: TGTGCCAGCAGCCCCCCGGGACAGGGCAACACTGAAGCTTTCTTT. This sequence encodes CASSPPGQGNTEAFF. The variable domain in full, completed from reference TRBV28 and TRBJ1-1, reads DVKVTQSSRYLVKRTGEKVFLECVQDMDHENMFWYRQDPGLGLRLIYFSYDVKMKEKGDIPEGYSVSREKKERFSLILESASTNQTSMYLCASSPPGQGNTEAFFGQGTRLTVV.

This clonotype was observed at least ten times. The chain has TRBV7-2 and TRBJ1-3; D uncertain. CDR3 length: 15 amino acids. V was cut by 8 bases and J by 0 bases, with 14 bases left in between. Germline CDR1 reads SGHTA; CDR2 reads FQGNSA. The DNA of the CDR3 is TGTGCCAGCTCCCCTTTGGTGAGCTCTGGAAACACCATATATTTT. It yields the protein CASSPLVSSGNTIYF.

This clonotype was detected ten times or more. The junction differs from germline at one of its ends, possibly a read error. The chain combines TRBV6-5 with TRBJ1-6; D gene unclear. CDR1 and CDR2 (germline): MNHEY, SVGAGI. CDR3 length equals 18 residues. The CDR3 DNA reads as TGTGCCAGCAGCTACTCTCCGGGCCAAGACCCGGACAATTCACCCCTCCACTTT. It translates to CASSYSPGQDPDNSPLHF.

This clonotype occurred many times. The rearrangement joins TRBV20-1 to TRBJ2-1; 7 bases fit TRBD1. This CDR3 has 16 amino acids. Germline V gives CDR1 DFQATT, CDR2 SNEGSKA (reference sequence). J gave up 2 bases and V 0 bases, and 7 bases lay outside the gene matches. The CDR3 loop is CSARDSRTGPYNEQFF. Here the CDR3 DNA reads TGCAGTGCTAGAGATTCCCGGACAGGTCCCTACAATGAGCAGTTCTTC.

In its sample, this clonotype was seen many times. J is TRBJ1-2 and V is TRBV4-1, with D unresolved. V lost 3 bases, J lost 5 bases, and 19 bases lay in between. Germline V gives CDR1 MGHRA, CDR2 YSYEKL. The length of the CDR3 is 16 residues. For the CDR3, the DNA is TGCGCCAGCAGCCAGAGCTCGTTGGACGGATTATATGGCTACACCTTC. It encodes CASSQSSLDGLYGYTF.

A remark on this clonotype: A much larger clone differs by one base, so this may be a read error. The chain uses TRBV20-1 and TRBJ2-5; the match to TRBD2 covers 9 bases. CDR1 and CDR2 (germline): DFQATT, SNEGSKA (reference sequence). This CDR3 contains 15 residues. CDR3 sequence (DNA): TGCATTGCTAGAATGCGGGGGGGCGGTATAGAGACCCAGTACTTC. This translates into CIARMRGGGIETQYF.

There are many counts of this clonotype. The V and J genes are TRBV5-1 and TRBJ2-7, with D possibly TRBD2 on 5 matching bases. Trimming took off 1 base at V and 3 bases at J, with 8 bases between the two ends. Germline CDR1 is SGHRS and CDR2 is YFSETQ. The length of the CDR3 is 13 residues. The CDR3 is CASSLKTSYEQYF. CDR3 nucleotide sequence: TGCGCCAGCAGCTTGAAAACTAGCTACGAGCAGTACTTC.

This clonotype was counted at least ten times. This chain connects TRBV6-5 to TRBJ1-1; D gene uncertain. Germline V gives CDR1 MNHEY, CDR2 SVGAGI. The V end lost 2 bases, the J end lost 1 base, and 8 bases lay between the germline ends. This CDR3 comprises 14 residues. The CDR3 here is CASSYHNTNTEAFF. The CDR3 bases are TGTGCCAGCAGTTACCATAACACGAACACTGAAGCTTTCTTT.

This clonotype was detected many times. CDR3 in amino acids: CATGQGENQPQHF. CDR3 DNA: TGTGCCACCGGACAGGGGGAAAATCAGCCCCAGCATTTT. The chain employs TRBV24-1 and TRBJ1-5, with 10 bases fitting TRBD1. The CDR3 has 13 amino acids. Germline loops: CDR1 KGHDR, CDR2 SFDVKD. Trimming removed 9 bases from V and 4 bases from J; junction bases left unmatched: 2.

This clonotype was detected many times. V usage is TRBV7-2 and J usage is TRBJ1-1; TRBD1 might be the D (5 bases). The CDR3 runs 13 residues. Trimming left V 5 bases short and J 7 bases short, with 14 bases between. Germline lookup yields CDR1 SGHTA and CDR2 FQGNSA. The DNA of the CDR3 is TGTGCCAGCAGCCCCGGACATTCCTTTGAAGCTTTCTTT. It specifies CASSPGHSFEAFF.